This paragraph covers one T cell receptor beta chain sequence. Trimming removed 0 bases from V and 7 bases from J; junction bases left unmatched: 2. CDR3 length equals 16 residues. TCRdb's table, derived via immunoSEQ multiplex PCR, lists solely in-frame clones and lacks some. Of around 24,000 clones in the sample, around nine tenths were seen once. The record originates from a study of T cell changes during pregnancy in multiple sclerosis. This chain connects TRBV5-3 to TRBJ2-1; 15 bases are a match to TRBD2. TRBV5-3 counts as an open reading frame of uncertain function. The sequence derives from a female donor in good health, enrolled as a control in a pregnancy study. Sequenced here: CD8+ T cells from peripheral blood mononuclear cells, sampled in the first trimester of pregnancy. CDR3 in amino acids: CARSLGTSGGVNEQFF. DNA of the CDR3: TGTGCCAGAAGCTTGGGGACTAGCGGGGGGGTTAATGAGCAGTTCTTC.